This T cell receptor beta chain emerged from a study of metastatic and nonmetastatic thyroid tumors. Study overall: Blood and tumor or nodule tissue repertoires from malignant and benign thyroid patients were compared. Study-wide results and limits: Across blood and tumor, TCR beta diversity in malignant thyroid tumors was reportedly significantly higher than in benign nodules.

Before thyroid surgery, none of the patients had received any treatment. As originally analysed: For papillary thyroid cancer, a distant-metastasis classifier was constructed from CDR3 differences observed across clinicopathological groups. TCRdb used MiXCR to call clones anew from the PCR reads. TCRdb's processing, not the authors' own work, is the source of the V and J calls. Of under 20,000 clones in the sample, 20% to 30% were seen once. The CDR3 is made up of 15 amino acids. V shed 1 base and J shed 1 base, with 7 bases lying between them. The germline CDR1 and CDR2 sequences are SSHAT and FNYEAQ (reference sequence). Notes on this clone: Antigen specificity is unknown.

This clonotype was obtained from a male donor with papillary thyroid cancer or a benign thyroid nodule (not recorded which). Some clones in this sample may be carry-over from other donors' samples. Sequenced: blood. The chain has TRBV7-7 and TRBJ2-2, with TRBD2 as a possible D gene (6 bases). The CDR3 region is CASSLDGGNTGELFF. The CDR3 DNA follows: TGTGCCAGCAGCTTAGACGGGGGGAACACCGGGGAGCTGTTTTTT.